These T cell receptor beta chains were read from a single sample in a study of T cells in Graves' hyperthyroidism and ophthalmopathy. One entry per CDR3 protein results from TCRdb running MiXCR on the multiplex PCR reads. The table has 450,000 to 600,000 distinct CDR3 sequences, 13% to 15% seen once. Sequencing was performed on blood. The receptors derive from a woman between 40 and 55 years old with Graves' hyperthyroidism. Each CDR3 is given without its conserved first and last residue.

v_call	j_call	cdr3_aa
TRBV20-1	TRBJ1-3	SAIGALSGNTIY
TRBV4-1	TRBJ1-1	ASSQGSPQGTEAF
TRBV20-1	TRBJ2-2	SARQGATGELF
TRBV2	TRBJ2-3	ASSGGAGGADTQY
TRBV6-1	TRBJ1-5	ASSPREGDQPQH
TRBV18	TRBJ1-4	ASSLPTDEKLF
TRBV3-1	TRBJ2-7	ASSQAETYEQY
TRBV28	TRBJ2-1	VSTQGLAYYNEQF
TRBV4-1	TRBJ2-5	ASSQEGGGSPQETQY
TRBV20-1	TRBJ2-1	SARAPVVGGSYNEQF
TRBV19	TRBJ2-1	ASSPGLAGRAPYNEQF
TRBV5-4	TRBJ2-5	ASGKGTIQETQY
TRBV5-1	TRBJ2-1	ASAAGEGEQF
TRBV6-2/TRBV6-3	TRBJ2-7	ASTSWRTDSYEQY
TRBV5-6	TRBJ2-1	ASSLGLAGANEQF
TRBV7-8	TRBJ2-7	ASSFWGERDEQY
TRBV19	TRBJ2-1	ASIGVAYNEQF
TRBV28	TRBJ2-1	ASIPGLAGGPYYNEQF
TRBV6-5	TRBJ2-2	ASSTRVASGPGELF
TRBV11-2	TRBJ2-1	ASRRLAGGSSYNEQF
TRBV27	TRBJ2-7	ASSRKPDYEQY
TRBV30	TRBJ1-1	AWSLVGTEAF
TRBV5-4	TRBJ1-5	ASSLGGVDQPQH
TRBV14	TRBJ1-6	ASSQETGTNSPLH
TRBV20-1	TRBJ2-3	SAVRLAGGGQY
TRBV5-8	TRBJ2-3	ASSWWDNPTDTQY
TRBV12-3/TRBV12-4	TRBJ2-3	ASRRDRGPTDTQY
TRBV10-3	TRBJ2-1	AISATQGTSGSGSYNEQF
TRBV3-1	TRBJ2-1	ASSGTGPPNNEQF
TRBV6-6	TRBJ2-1	ASSYSASRTYNEQF
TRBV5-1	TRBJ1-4	ASSLSGIRNEKLF
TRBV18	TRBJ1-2	ASTTRDRVGGYGYT
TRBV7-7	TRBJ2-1	ASSLSLGPTYNEQF
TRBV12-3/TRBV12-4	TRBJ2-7	ASSFRGGHYEQY
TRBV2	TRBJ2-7	ASSETGIEQY
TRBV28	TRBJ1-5	ASSPNRVYSNQPQH
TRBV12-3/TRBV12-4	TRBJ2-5	ASSPGSTQY
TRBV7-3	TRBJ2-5	ASSLTSSRGETQY
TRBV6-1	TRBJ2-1	ASSRTRNEQF
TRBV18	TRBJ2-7	ASSPEGQGAYEQY
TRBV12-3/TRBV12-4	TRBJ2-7	ASSLGLPTNEQY
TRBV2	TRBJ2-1	VSSEAGTMTHSEQF
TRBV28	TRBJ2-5	ASRRTGGGETQY
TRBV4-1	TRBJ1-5	ASTPLFPADNQPQH
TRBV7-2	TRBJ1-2	ASSLERGLGGYT
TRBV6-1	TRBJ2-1	ASWDSLSYNEQF
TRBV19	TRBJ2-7	ASSMVGGEQY
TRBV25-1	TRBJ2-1	ASSLPGLVYNEQF
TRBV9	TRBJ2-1	ASSVAGANFNEQF
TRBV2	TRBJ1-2	ASSLGQGRGYGYT
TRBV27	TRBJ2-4	ASLPSGRVKDLNIQY
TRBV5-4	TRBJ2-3	ASSLGGSPTDTQY